This entry lists 4 T cell receptor beta chains sequenced from one sample in a study of T cells in Graves' hyperthyroidism and ophthalmopathy. TCR beta CDR3 region amplification was performed from RNA transcripts. TCR CDR3 underwent first-round RT-PCR with the HTBI primer set. Each CDR3 protein is one row after TCRdb ran MiXCR on the multiplex PCR reads. The sample contains under 450,000 distinct CDR3 sequences, roughly 14% of which appear only once. The material sequenced was blood. The receptors derive from a man aged 25-45 years with Graves' hyperthyroidism that later progressed to Graves' ophthalmopathy.

This clonotype was seen at least ten times. The chain combines TRBV13 with TRBJ1-1, with TRBD1 as a possible D gene (6 bases). The CDR3 sequence is 14 residues long. Trimming removed 2 bases from V and 1 base from J, with 8 bases in between. Germline CDR1 and CDR2: PRHDT and FYEKMQ (reference sequence). The chain's CDR3 is CASSLSQGNTEAFF. CDR3 coding DNA: TGTGCCAGCAGCTTATCACAGGGGAACACTGAAGCTTTCTTT.

The sample holds a few counts of this clonotype. The chain is built from TRBV9 and TRBJ1-5; weak D call: TRBD1 (5 bases). The germline CDR1 and CDR2 sequences are SGDLS and YYNGEE. V was cut by 4 bases and J by 5 bases, with 13 bases left in between. The CDR3 contains 14 residues. CDR3 coding DNA: TGTGCCAGCAGCCCAGGGTGGGTAGATCAGCCCCAGCATTTT. Translating gives CASSPGWVDQPQHF.

This clonotype was detected ten times or more. The chain couples TRBV28 to TRBJ1-5, with D unclear. From germline, CDR1 is MDHEN and CDR2 SYDVKM. The germline V and J ends were trimmed by 6 bases and 3 bases, with 15 bases remaining between them. The CDR3 totals 15 residues. In nucleotides, the CDR3 is TGTGCCAGCAGAGTTGCCGGCCGCGACAATCAGCCCCAGCATTTT. Residues: CASRVAGRDNQPQHF.

The chain is built from TRBV12-3 or TRBV12-4 and TRBJ1-5, with a weak D call TRBD1 (5 bases). This CDR3 comprises 13 residues. V was cut by 5 bases and J by 3 bases, with 8 bases left in between. CDR3 region: CASSIRANQPQHF. As DNA, the CDR3 is TGTGCCAGCAGTATCAGGGCCAATCAGCCCCAGCATTTT.